The rows below give T cell receptor beta chains drawn from one sample of a study of vaccination effects on CD4 cells after COVID-19. These receptors' antigens are unknown. The data were produced by immunoSEQ multiplex PCR, yet TCRdb's version contains in-frame clones alone and is incomplete. The table has 37,000 or so clones, roughly 62% seen once. The starting material was CD4+ T cells from PBMCs cultured with HCoV-OC43 spike peptides, obtained before COVID-19 vaccination. These TCRs come from a human donor who received a COVID-19 vaccine. CDR3s include the opening cysteine and the closing phenylalanine or tryptophan. The D gene is left open where the match is weak. A row's size may be missing; if present it is once, few, many or a size class.

D gene	clone size	V gene	J gene	CDR3 DNA	CDR3 protein
TRBD1	NA	TRBV10-3	TRBJ1-1	TGTGCCATCAGCCAAGACCCACTGACAGGGTTAACTGAAGCTTTCTTT	CAISQDPLTGLTEAFF
NA	NA	TRBV15	TRBJ1-6	TGTGCCACCAGCAGGGAAATTAATTCACCCCTCCACTTT	CATSREINSPLHF
TRBD2	NA	TRBV19	TRBJ2-1	TGTGCCAGTAGTATTTTGCTAGCATCTAGCGGGCGGTCCAATGAGCAGTTCTTC	CASSILLASSGRSNEQFF
NA	NA	TRBV10-3	TRBJ1-2	TGTGCCATCAGTGAGTCATTACGGGGGTACTATGGCTACACCTTC	CAISESLRGYYGYTF
NA	NA	TRBV19	TRBJ1-1	TGTGCCAGTAGTATAGCCATGAACACTGAAGCTTTCTTT	CASSIAMNTEAFF
TRBD1	NA	TRBV6-5	TRBJ1-5	TGTGCCAGCAGACAGGGGGCAGGTCAGCCCCAGCATTTT	CASRQGAGQPQHF
NA	NA	TRBV7-8	TRBJ2-7	TGTGCCAGCAGCGCGAATGGTCGGGAGCAGTACTTC	CASSANGREQYF
TRBD1	NA	TRBV7-9	TRBJ1-1	TGTGCCAGCAGCTTGAGGGGACAGGGAAACACTGAAGCTTTCTTT	CASSLRGQGNTEAFF
TRBD2	once	TRBV10-2	TRBJ2-1	TGCGCCAGCAGTGAGCCTAGCGGGGGAGACAATGAGCAGTTCTTC	CASSEPSGGDNEQFF
NA	NA	TRBV10-1	TRBJ1-6	TGCGCCAGCAGTGAGTCTGGAGACAGGTTATGTTCGGGCTCCTATAATTCACCCCTCCACTTT	CASSESGDRLCSGSYNSPLHF
TRBD1	NA	TRBV2	TRBJ1-5	TGTGCCAGCAGTCAAGACACGACAGGGCCTCATTTT	CASSQDTTGPHF
TRBD2	NA	TRBV7-2	TRBJ2-5	TGTGCCAGCAGCTTAATTGCCGGGACTAGCATTCAGACCCAGTACTTC	CASSLIAGTSIQTQYF
TRBD1	NA	TRBV10-2	TRBJ2-3	TGCGCCAGCAGCCGACAGGGGGTGGATACGCAGTATTTT	CASSRQGVDTQYF